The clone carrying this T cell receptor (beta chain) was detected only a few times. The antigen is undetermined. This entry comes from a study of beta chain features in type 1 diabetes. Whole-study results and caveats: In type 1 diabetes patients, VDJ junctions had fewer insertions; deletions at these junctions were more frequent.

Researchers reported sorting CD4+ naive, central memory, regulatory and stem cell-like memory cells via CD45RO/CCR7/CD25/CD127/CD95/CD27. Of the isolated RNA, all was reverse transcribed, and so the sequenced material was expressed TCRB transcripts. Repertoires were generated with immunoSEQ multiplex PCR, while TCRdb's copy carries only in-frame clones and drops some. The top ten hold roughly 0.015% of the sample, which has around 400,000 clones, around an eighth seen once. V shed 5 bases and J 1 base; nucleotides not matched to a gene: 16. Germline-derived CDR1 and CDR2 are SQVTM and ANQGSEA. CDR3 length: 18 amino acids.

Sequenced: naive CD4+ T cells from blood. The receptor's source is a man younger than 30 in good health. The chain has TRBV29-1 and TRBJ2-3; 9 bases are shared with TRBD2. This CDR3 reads CSVHVIAGAGGGTDTQYF. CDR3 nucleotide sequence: TGCAGCGTTCATGTAATAGCGGGAGCAGGCGGCGGCACAGATACGCAGTATTTT.